This T cell receptor (beta chain) originates from a study of shared clonotypes between healthy human individuals. TCRdb's table, derived via immunoSEQ multiplex PCR, lists solely in-frame clones and lacks some. The repertoire has over a million clones, 96% of them found once; the top ten carry 1% to 1.5%. General study findings and limits: Naive CD4 clonotypes were shared across several donors at about 5.2%. Represented genetic and exposure-history diversity was restricted by having few donors.

Concerning this clone itself: Its antigen is currently unknown.

CDR3 length: 15 residues. Germline lookup yields CDR1 LNHDA and CDR2 SQIVND (reference sequence). The ends were cut back, 8 bases at V and 4 bases at J, with 18 bases in the middle. The sample taken for sequencing was naive CD4+ T cells sorted from blood. The sample's subset: CD45RA+ positively selected. This clonotype was obtained from a man aged 30 to 39 in good health. The chain uses TRBV19 and TRBJ1-5, with D tentatively TRBD1 (6 bases). CDR3 in DNA: TGTGCCAGTGGGGATTGGGGGGCGCGAAATCAGCCCCAGCATTTT. This codes for CASGDWGARNQPQHF. The full variable domain, completed using reference TRBV19 and TRBJ1-5, is DGGITQSPKYLFRKEGQNVTLSCEQNLNHDAMYWYRQDPGQGLRLIYYSQIVNDFQKGDIAEGYSVSREKKESFPLTVTSAQKNPTAFYLCASGDWGARNQPQHFGDGTRLSIL.